This T cell receptor (beta chain) comes out of a study of blood T cell repertoires in COVID-19. Study at large: Both acute and convalescent COVID-19 samples were obtained from the United States, Italy and Spain. T cells, B-cell-depleted T cells, or PBMCs provided the cDNA or gDNA that served as material.

Original processing methods: Counts of nucleated cells, estimated from reference gene primer amplification, were obtained. TCRdb keeps only in-frame clones here, not all; method: immunoSEQ multiplex PCR. That table is the source of V, J and clone size, and D and trimming were worked out from the DNA. The repertoire has about 49,000 clones, less than 90% of them found once; the top ten carry roughly 1.5%. The germline V gene has CDR1 MNHNS and CDR2 SASEGT. The ends lost 2 bases at V and 8 bases at J; junction bases unmatched: 8. The CDR3 covers 15 residues. The origin of this receptor is a man in his forties or fifties with acute or convalescent COVID-19. The sequencing sample was made of peripheral blood. This chain joins TRBV6-1 and TRBJ2-2, with TRBD2 identical over 7 bases. CDR3 protein: CASSEQAGVSGELFF. DNA for the CDR3: TGTGCCAGCAGTGAACAGGCGGGAGTCAGTGGGGAGCTGTTTTTT.